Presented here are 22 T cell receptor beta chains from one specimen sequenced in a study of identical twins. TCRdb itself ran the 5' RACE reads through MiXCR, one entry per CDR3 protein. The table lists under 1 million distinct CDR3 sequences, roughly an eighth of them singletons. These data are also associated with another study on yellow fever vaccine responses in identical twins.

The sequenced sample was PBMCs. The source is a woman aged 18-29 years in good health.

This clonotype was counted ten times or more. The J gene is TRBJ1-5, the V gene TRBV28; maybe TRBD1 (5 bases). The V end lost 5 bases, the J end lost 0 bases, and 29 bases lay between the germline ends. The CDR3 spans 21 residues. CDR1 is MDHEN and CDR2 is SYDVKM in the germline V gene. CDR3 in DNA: TGTGCCAGCAGTCCCCGAACCGGGGCAGGCTTCGGGAGCTATAGCAATCAGCCCCAGCATTTT. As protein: CASSPRTGAGFGSYSNQPQHF.

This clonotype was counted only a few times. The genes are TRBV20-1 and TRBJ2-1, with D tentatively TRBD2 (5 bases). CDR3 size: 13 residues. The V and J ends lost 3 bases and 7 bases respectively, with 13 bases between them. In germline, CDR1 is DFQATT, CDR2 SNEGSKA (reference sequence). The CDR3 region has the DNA TGCAGTGCTAGTCCGGGAATACTTAATGAGCAGTTCTTC. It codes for CSASPGILNEQFF.

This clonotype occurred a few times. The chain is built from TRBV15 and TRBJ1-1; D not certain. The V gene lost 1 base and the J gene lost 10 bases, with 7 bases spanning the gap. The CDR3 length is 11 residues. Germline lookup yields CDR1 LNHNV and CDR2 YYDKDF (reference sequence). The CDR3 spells CATSRGLGAFF. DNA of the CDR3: TGTGCCACCAGCAGAGGCTTGGGAGCTTTCTTT.

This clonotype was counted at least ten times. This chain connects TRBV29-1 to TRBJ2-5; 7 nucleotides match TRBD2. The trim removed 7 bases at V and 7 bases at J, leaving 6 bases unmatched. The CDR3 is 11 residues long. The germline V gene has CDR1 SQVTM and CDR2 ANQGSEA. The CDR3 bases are TGCAGCGCGCGGGAGCCGGGGACCCAGTACTTC. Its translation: CSAREPGTQYF. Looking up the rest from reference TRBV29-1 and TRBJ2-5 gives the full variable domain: SAVISQKPSRDICQRGTSLTIQCQVDSQVTMMFWYRQQPGQSLTLIATANQGSEATYESGFVIDKFPISRPNLTFSTLTVSNMSPEDSSIYLCSAREPGTQYFGPGTRLLVL.

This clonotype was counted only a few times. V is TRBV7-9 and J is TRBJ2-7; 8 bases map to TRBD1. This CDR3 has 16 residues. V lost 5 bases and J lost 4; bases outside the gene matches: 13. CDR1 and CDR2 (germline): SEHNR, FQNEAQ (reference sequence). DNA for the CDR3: TGTGCCAGCAGCCCCCCCTACAGGGGGGCTGCTTACGAGCAGTACTTC. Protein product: CASSPPYRGAAYEQYF. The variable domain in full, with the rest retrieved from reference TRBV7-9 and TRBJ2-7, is DTGVSQNPRHKITKRGQNVTFRCDPISEHNRLYWYRQTLGQGPEFLTYFQNEAQLEKSRLLSDRFSAERPKGSFSTLEIQRTEQGDSAMYLCASSPPYRGAAYEQYFGPGTRLTVT.

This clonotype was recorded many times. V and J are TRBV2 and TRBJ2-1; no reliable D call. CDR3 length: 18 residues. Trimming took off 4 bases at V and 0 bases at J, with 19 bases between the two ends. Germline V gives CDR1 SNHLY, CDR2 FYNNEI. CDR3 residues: CASSGALGSTGSYNEQFF. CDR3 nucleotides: TGTGCCAGCAGTGGGGCTCTTGGTAGTACGGGCTCCTACAATGAGCAGTTCTTC.

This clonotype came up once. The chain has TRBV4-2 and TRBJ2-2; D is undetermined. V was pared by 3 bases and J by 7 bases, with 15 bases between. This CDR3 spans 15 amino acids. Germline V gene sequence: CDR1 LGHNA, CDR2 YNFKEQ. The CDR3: CASSQAELRDGELFF. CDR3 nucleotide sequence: TGTGCCAGCAGCCAGGCCGAGTTAAGGGACGGGGAGCTGTTTTTT.

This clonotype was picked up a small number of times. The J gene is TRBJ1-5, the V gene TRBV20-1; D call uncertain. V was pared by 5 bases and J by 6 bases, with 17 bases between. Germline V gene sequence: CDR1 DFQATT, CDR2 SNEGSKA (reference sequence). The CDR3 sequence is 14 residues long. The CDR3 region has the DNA TGCAGTGCTTTCAACGACACAGTCGGTCAGCCCCAGCATTTT. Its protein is CSAFNDTVGQPQHF.

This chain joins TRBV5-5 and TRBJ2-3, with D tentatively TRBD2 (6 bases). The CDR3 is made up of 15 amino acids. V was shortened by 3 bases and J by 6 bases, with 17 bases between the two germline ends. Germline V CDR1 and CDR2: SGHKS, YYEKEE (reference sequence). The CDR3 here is CASSSLASRKDTQYF. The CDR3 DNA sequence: TGTGCCAGCAGCTCACTAGCCTCACGCAAGGATACGCAGTATTTT.

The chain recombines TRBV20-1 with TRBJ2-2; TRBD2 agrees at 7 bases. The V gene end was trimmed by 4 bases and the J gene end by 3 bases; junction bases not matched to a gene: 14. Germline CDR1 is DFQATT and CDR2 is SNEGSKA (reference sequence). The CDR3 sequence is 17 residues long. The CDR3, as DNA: TGCAGTGCTACCGATAGGGCCCGACTAGCAGACACCGGGGAGCTGTTTTTT. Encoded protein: CSATDRARLADTGELFF.

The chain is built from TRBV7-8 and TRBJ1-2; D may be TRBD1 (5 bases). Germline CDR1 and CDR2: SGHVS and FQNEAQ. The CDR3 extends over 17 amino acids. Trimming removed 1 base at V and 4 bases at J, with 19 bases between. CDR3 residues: CASSLEAREVAGYGYTF. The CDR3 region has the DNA TGTGCCAGCAGCTTAGAAGCCAGGGAAGTAGCTGGCTATGGCTACACCTTC.

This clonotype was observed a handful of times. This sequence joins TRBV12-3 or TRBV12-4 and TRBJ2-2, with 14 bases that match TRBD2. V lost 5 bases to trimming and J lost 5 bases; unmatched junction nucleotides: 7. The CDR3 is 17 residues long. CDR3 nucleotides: TGTGCCAGCAGTCCGACTAGCGGGGGGGCTGGTACCGGGGAGCTGTTTTTT. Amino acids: CASSPTSGGAGTGELFF.

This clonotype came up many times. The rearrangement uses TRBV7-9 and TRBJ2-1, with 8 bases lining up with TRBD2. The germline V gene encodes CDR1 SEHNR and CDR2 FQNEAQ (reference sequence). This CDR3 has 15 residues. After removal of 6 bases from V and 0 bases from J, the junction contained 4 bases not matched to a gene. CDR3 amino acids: CASRNGGVSYNEQFF. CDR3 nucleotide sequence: TGTGCCAGCAGGAACGGGGGGGTCTCCTACAATGAGCAGTTCTTC.

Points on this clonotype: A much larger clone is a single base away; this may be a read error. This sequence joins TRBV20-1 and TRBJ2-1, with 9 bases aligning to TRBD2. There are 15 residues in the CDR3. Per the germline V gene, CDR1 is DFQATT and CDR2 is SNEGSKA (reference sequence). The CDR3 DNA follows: TGCTGTGCTAGAGTTCAAGCGGGGGGCTACAATGAGCAGTTCTTC. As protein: CCARVQAGGYNEQFF.

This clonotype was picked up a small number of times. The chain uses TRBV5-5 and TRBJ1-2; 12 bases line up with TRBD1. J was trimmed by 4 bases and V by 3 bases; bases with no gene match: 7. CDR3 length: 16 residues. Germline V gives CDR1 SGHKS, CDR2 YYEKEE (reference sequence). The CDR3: CASSSLGGQGAYGYTF. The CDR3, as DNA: TGTGCCAGCAGCTCCCTTGGGGGACAGGGGGCCTATGGCTACACCTTC.

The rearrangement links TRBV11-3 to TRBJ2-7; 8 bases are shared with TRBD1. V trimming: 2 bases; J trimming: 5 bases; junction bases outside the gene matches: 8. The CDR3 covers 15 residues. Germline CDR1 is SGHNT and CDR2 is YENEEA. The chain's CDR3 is CASSLISGGVDEQYF. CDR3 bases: TGTGCCAGCAGCTTAATATCAGGGGGCGTCGACGAGCAGTACTTC.

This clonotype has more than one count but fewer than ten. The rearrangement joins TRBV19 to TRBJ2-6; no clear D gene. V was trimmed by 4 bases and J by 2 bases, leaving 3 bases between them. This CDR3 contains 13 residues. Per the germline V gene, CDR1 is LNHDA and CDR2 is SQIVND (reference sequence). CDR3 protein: CASSRPGANVLTF. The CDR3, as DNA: TGTGCCAGTAGTAGGCCTGGGGCCAACGTCCTGACTTTC.

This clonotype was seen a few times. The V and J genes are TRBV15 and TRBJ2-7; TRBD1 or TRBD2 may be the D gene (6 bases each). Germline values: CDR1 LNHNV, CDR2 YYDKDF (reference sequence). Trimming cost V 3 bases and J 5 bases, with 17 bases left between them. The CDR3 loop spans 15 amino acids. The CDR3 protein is CATSRVSQGGNEQYF. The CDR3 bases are TGTGCCACCAGCAGGGTCAGCCAAGGGGGGAACGAGCAGTACTTC.

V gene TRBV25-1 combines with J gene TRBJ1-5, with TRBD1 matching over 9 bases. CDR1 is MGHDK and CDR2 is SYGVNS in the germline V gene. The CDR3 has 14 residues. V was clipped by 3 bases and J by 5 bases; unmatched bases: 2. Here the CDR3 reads CASSERTGDQPQHF. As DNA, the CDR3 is TGTGCCAGCAGTGAGAGGACAGGGGATCAGCCCCAGCATTTT.

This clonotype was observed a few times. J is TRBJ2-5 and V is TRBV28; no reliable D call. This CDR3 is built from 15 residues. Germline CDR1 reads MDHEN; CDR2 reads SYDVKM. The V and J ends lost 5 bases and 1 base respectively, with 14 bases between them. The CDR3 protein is CASSTQTFAQETQYF. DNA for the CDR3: TGTGCCAGCAGTACCCAGACATTTGCCCAAGAGACCCAGTACTTC. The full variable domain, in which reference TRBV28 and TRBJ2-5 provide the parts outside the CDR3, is DVKVTQSSRYLVKRTGEKVFLECVQDMDHENMFWYRQDPGLGLRLIYFSYDVKMKEKGDIPEGYSVSREKKERFSLILESASTNQTSMYLCASSTQTFAQETQYFGPGTRLLVL.

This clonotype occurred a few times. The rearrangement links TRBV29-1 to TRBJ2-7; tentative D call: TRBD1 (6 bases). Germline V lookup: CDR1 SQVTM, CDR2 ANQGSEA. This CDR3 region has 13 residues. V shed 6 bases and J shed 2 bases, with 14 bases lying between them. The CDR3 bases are TGCAGCGTCGTCCTGGACAGTCCCTACGAGCAGTACTTC. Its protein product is CSVVLDSPYEQYF.

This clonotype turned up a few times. CDR3 amino acids: CASSLSTVNYGYTF. The CDR3 nucleotides are TGTGCCAGCAGCCTTTCGACAGTAAACTATGGCTACACCTTC. The chain is built from TRBV3-1 and TRBJ1-2, with D perhaps TRBD1 (5 bases). V lost 4 bases and J lost 2, with 11 bases in between. The V gene's germline CDR1 is LGHDT and CDR2 YNNKEL (reference sequence). The CDR3 extends over 14 amino acids.